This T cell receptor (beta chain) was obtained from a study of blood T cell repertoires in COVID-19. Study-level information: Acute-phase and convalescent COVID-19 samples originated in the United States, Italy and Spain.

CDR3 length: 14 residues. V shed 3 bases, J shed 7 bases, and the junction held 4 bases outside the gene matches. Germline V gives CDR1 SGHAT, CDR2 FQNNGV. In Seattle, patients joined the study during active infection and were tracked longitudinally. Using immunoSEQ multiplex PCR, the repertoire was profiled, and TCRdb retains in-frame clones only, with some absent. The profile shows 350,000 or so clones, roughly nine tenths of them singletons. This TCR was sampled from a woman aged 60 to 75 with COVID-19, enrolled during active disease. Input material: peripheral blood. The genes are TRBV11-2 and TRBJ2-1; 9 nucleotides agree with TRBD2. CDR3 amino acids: CASSFAGGQNEQFF. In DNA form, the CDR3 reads TGTGCCAGCAGCTTTGCGGGGGGGCAGAATGAGCAGTTCTTC.